What follows are 9 T cell receptor beta chains derived from one specimen sequenced in a study of cytomegalovirus exposure and HLA in healthy donors. 60 Vbeta and 13 Jbeta primers were used in PCR. Libraries were prepared by immunoSEQ multiplex PCR; TCRdb keeps only in-frame clonotypes and omits some of them. The data contain fewer than 200,000 clones, roughly 87% of them seen just once; the ten biggest clones take up 0.2% to 0.3%. Sequencing input: PBMCs. The receptors were sampled from a girl under three years old in good health and CMV-seronegative.

This clone was seen a few times. The V call is TRBV5-4, the J call TRBJ1-1; D perhaps matches TRBD1 (6 bases). CDR3 length: 15 residues. Trimming removed 4 bases at V and 0 bases at J, with 13 bases between. In germline, CDR1 is SGHNT, CDR2 YYREEE (reference sequence). CDR3 residues: CASSILGQMNTEAFF. DNA of the CDR3: TGTGCCAGCAGCATTCTCGGACAGATGAACACTGAAGCTTTCTTT.

The chain couples TRBV4-2 to TRBJ2-7; no clear D. V lost 0 bases and J lost 2, with 11 bases in between. From germline, CDR1 is LGHNA and CDR2 YNFKEQ. The CDR3 length is 15 residues. CDR3 loop: CASSQDRVNPYEQYF. CDR3 in DNA: TGTGCCAGCAGCCAAGACCGGGTCAACCCCTACGAGCAGTACTTC.

The chain is built from TRBV30 and TRBJ1-1; TRBD1 matches 9 bases. Per the germline V gene, CDR1 is GTSNPN and CDR2 is SVGIG (reference sequence). V lost 1 base and J lost 11; bases outside the gene matches: 14. This CDR3 is 15 amino acids long. The CDR3 spells CAWSGTPGQGVEAFF. Here the CDR3 DNA reads TGTGCCTGGAGTGGGACACCGGGACAGGGTGTCGAGGCTTTCTTT.

The V and J genes are TRBV2 and TRBJ1-3; possibly TRBD1 for D (5 bases). V was shortened by 2 bases and J by 0 bases, with 11 bases between the two germline ends. The CDR3 loop spans 16 amino acids. Germline CDR1 SNHLY, CDR2 FYNNEI. CDR3 residues: CASSERQGSSGNTIYF. As DNA, the CDR3 is TGTGCCAGCAGTGAACGTCAGGGAAGCTCTGGAAACACCATATATTTT.

This sequence joins TRBV29-1 and TRBJ2-1, with a tentative D call TRBD2 (5 bases). The CDR3 has 13 residues. V lost 6 bases to trimming and J lost 8 bases, with 17 bases between them. Germline V CDR1 and CDR2: SQVTM, ANQGSEA. The chain's CDR3 is CSVPDSTQDEQFF. CDR3 DNA: TGCAGCGTCCCGGACTCGACCCAAGATGAGCAGTTCTTC.

The rearrangement joins TRBV19 to TRBJ2-1, with 8 positions matching TRBD1. The V segment lost 2 bases and the J segment 3 bases; nucleotides outside the gene matches: 0. This CDR3 has 14 amino acids. CDR1 LNHDA and CDR2 SQIVND come from the germline V gene (reference sequence). CDR3 sequence: CASSITGGYNEQFF. The CDR3 bases are TGTGCCAGTAGTATAACAGGGGGCTACAATGAGCAGTTCTTC. Complete variable domain (other parts from reference TRBV19 and TRBJ2-1): DGGITQSPKYLFRKEGQNVTLSCEQNLNHDAMYWYRQDPGQGLRLIYYSQIVNDFQKGDIAEGYSVSREKKESFPLTVTSAQKNPTAFYLCASSITGGYNEQFFGPGTRLTVL.

In this sample, this clone turned up once. The chain recombines TRBV11-2 with TRBJ1-3; perhaps TRBD1 as D (5 bases). Germline lookup yields CDR1 SGHAT and CDR2 FQNNGV. The CDR3 contains 16 residues. V was cut by 4 bases and J by 3 bases, with 16 bases left in between. For the CDR3, the DNA is TGTGCCAGCAGCTCAGATGACCGACAGAATGGAAACACCATATATTTT. Amino acids: CASSSDDRQNGNTIYF.

This rearrangement joins TRBV18 to TRBJ2-1; D uncertain. Germline V gives CDR1 KGHSH, CDR2 LQKENI. The CDR3 has 14 residues. V dropped 3 bases and J dropped 2 bases, with 8 bases sitting between them. The CDR3 loop is CASSPSLAYNEQFF. Written as DNA, the CDR3 is TGTGCCAGCTCACCGTCCCTCGCCTACAATGAGCAGTTCTTC.

The chain combines TRBV9 with TRBJ2-5; 13 positions match TRBD2. This CDR3 is built from 17 residues. Germline trimming cut 0 bases from V and 5 bases from J; bases unmatched to any gene: 7. CDR1 and CDR2 (germline): SGDLS, YYNGEE. The CDR3 loop is CASSVERGTSGKETQYF. The CDR3 DNA follows: TGTGCCAGCAGCGTAGAGAGGGGGACTAGCGGGAAGGAGACCCAGTACTTC.